The subject of this entry is one TCR beta chain. Its antigen is as yet unknown. The data belong to a study of hypomethylating agent response in myelodysplastic syndrome. About the study: Of the myelodysplastic syndrome patients, under 10 were male, 2 female. Patients with neither complete response nor hematologic improvement were classed non-responders. About six patients responded with complete response or hematologic improvement; a few did not. The study, taken as a whole, reports: Analysis covered a small cohort of just eleven to twelve patients.

Germline V CDR1 and CDR2: LNHNV, YYDKDF (reference sequence). The CDR3 covers 15 residues. Trimming took 0 bases from V and 4 from J, leaving 11 bases between them. Sequenced by immunoSEQ multiplex PCR; TCRdb stores in-frame clones only, minus some. There are around 11,000 clones in the sample; 75% to 85% occur only once, and roughly 4% lies in the top ten. The source of this sequence is a human donor with myelodysplastic syndrome. Sample: bone marrow, taken before or after starting hypomethylating agent treatment for myelodysplastic syndrome (not recorded which). The V call is TRBV15, the J call TRBJ2-3; D uncertain. CDR3 DNA sequence: TGTGCCACCAGCAGAGAGGATCTGGGCCCAGATACGCAGTATTTT. Its protein is CATSREDLGPDTQYF.